The 29 T cell receptor beta chains given below trace back to one sample, sequenced in a study of T cell repertoires in cytomegalovirus infection. TCRdb processed the reads anew with MiXCR; each CDR3 protein has one entry. In the table there are some 940,000 distinct CDR3 sequences, roughly 30% of which are singletons. Antigen specificity for these receptors is unknown. Sequences were derived from cultured CD8+ T cells from PBMCs, sampled from culture after CMV antigen stimulation. These receptors came from a human donor in good health (CMV status not recorded). Some clones in this sample may be carry-over from other donors' samples.

In its sample, this clonotype was seen many times. This sequence joins TRBV27 and TRBJ1-6, with TRBD1 matching 8 bases. J lost 2 bases, V lost 0 bases, and 6 bases had no gene match. This CDR3 region has 18 residues. Germline V CDR1 and CDR2: MNHEY, SMNVEV (reference sequence). CDR3 loop: CASSLSDREFTYNSPLHF. The CDR3 coding sequence is TGTGCCAGCAGTTTATCGGACAGGGAATTCACCTATAATTCACCCCTCCACTTT.

Concerning this clonotype itself: Germline and junction disagree at one end, which may indicate a read error. This rearrangement joins TRBV25-1 to TRBJ1-1; D not resolved. This CDR3 is built from 17 residues. Germline V gene data show CDR1 as MGHDK and CDR2 as SYGVNS. CDR3 bases: TGTCCCAGCAGTGAGGGAACTTATCGTGTCATGAACACTGAAGCTTTCTTT. Protein product: CPSSEGTYRVMNTEAFF.

This chain joins TRBV4-1 and TRBJ2-2; D possibly corresponds to TRBD1 (6 bases). The CDR3 loop spans 16 amino acids. Germline values: CDR1 MGHRA, CDR2 YSYEKL. V was cut by 1 base and J by 1 base, with 10 bases left in between. The CDR3 DNA is TGCGCCAGCAGCCAAGGGACAGCGATGAACACCGGGGAGCTGTTTTTT. This sequence encodes CASSQGTAMNTGELFF.

This clonotype appeared a few times. This chain connects TRBV5-5 to TRBJ2-1; perhaps TRBD2 as D (5 bases). Deletions cut 4 bases from V and 0 bases from J, with 11 bases between. CDR3 length equals 15 residues. CDR1 is SGHKS and CDR2 is YYEKEE in the germline V gene (reference sequence). CDR3 DNA: TGTGCCAGCAGCGTGGACGGGAACTCCTACAATGAGCAGTTCTTC. This encodes CASSVDGNSYNEQFF. Supplemented by reference TRBV5-5 and TRBJ2-1, the full variable domain reads DAGVTQSPTHLIKTRGQQVTLRCSPISGHKSVSWYQQVLGQGPQFIFQYYEKEERGRGNFPDRFSARQFPNYSSELNVNALLLGDSALYLCASSVDGNSYNEQFFGPGTRLTVL.

A few counts support this clonotype. The chain couples TRBV12-3 or TRBV12-4 to TRBJ2-7, with a tentative D call TRBD2 (6 bases). This CDR3 contains 15 residues. Trimming took 2 bases from V and 4 from J, leaving 15 bases between them. CDR3 in DNA: TGTGCCAGCAGTTTAAGGGCAGGGAGGCGGTACGAGCAGTACTTC. Encoded protein: CASSLRAGRRYEQYF.

This chain connects TRBV4-3 to TRBJ1-2; 9 bases agree with TRBD1. V was pared by 0 bases and J by 8 bases, with 10 bases of the junction left unmatched. Germline CDR1 LGHNA, CDR2 YSLEER. The CDR3 has 16 amino acids. The CDR3 reads CASSQDLVGTGRGYTF. In DNA, the CDR3 is TGCGCCAGCAGCCAAGATTTGGTGGGGACAGGGCGAGGCTACACCTTC.

Only a few counts were recorded for this clonotype. The chain joins TRBV6-2 or TRBV6-3 to TRBJ2-7; no clear D gene. Deletions cut 2 bases from V and 0 bases from J, with 8 bases between. Germline V gene data show CDR1 as MNHEY and CDR2 as SVGEGT. CDR3 length: 14 residues. CDR3 bases: TGTGCCAGCAGTTACAAGGCAATCTCCTACGAGCAGTACTTC. This gives the protein CASSYKAISYEQYF.

The sample holds a few counts of this clonotype. This chain connects TRBV4-1 to TRBJ2-1; D is uncertain. This CDR3 is built from 12 residues. Deletions cut 1 base from V and 8 bases from J, with 6 bases between. The germline CDR1 and CDR2 sequences are MGHRA and YSYEKL. The CDR3 sequence is CASSQGRDEQFF. DNA for the CDR3: TGCGCCAGCAGCCAAGGTCGCGATGAGCAGTTCTTC.

The chain employs TRBV9 and TRBJ2-1; no reliable D call. This CDR3 has 15 residues. Trimming took off 1 base at V and 0 bases at J, with 8 bases between the two ends. CDR1 is SGDLS and CDR2 is YYNGEE in the germline V gene. The chain's CDR3 is CASSVKVSSYNEQFF. The CDR3, as DNA: TGTGCCAGCAGCGTAAAGGTTAGCTCCTACAATGAGCAGTTCTTC.

Written as DNA, the CDR3 is TGTGCCAGCAGCCCAGGGAATCTCGGCATTCAGTACTTC. Amino acids: CASSPGNLGIQYF. V gene TRBV12-3 or TRBV12-4 combines with J gene TRBJ2-4; a possible D gene is TRBD1 (5 bases). CDR3 length: 13 residues. Trimming shortened V by 6 bases and J by 9 bases, and 15 bases separated the two germline ends.

The rearrangement uses TRBV28 and TRBJ2-1; D unresolved. This CDR3 comprises 10 residues. V was pared by 10 bases and J by 10 bases, with 11 bases between. The germline V gene has CDR1 MDHEN and CDR2 SYDVKM. This chain's CDR3 is CATRNREQFF. The DNA of the CDR3 is TGTGCCACCCGCAACAGAGAGCAGTTCTTC.

This clonotype showed up many times. The J gene is TRBJ2-1, the V gene TRBV2; TRBD2 is a possible D gene (5 bases). The CDR3 contains 11 residues. CDR1 SNHLY and CDR2 FYNNEI come from the germline V gene. Deletions cut 7 bases from V and 5 bases from J, with 6 bases between. The DNA of the CDR3 is TGTGCCAGCACGACTAACAATGAGCAGTTCTTC. It specifies CASTTNNEQFF.

This clonotype was counted a few times. The rearrangement uses TRBV9 and TRBJ2-3; the D is unclear. Germline V gene lookup returns CDR1 SGDLS and CDR2 YYNGEE. Between the trimmed V and J ends, which lost 3 bases and 4 bases, there was a span of 6 bases. The CDR3 runs 12 residues. CDR3 DNA sequence: TGTGCCAGCAGCGAGGGCGCAGATACGCAGTATTTT. This codes for CASSEGADTQYF.

CDR3 in DNA: TGTGCCAGTAAGGTTGAGTACGGGGTTGACACCGGGGAGCTGTTTTTT. Translating it yields CASKVEYGVDTGELFF. The chain links TRBV19 to TRBJ2-2, with D tentatively TRBD2 (5 bases). The CDR3 totals 16 residues. Trimming removed 7 bases at V and 3 bases at J, with 18 bases between. In germline, CDR1 is LNHDA, CDR2 SQIVND (reference sequence).

Comments on this clonotype: One end of the junction is discordant with germline, which a read error may explain. The CDR3 loop reads CASSSIIGQGAYNEQFF. CDR3 bases: TGTGCCAGCAGTTCCATAATTGGACAGGGGGCCTATAATGAGCAGTTCTTC. This chain joins TRBV6-2 or TRBV6-3 and TRBJ2-1; 11 nucleotides agree with TRBD1. Germline assignment: CDR1 MNHEY and CDR2 SVGEGT. The CDR3 has 17 residues.

V gene TRBV20-1 combines with J gene TRBJ2-7, with a tentative D call TRBD2 (7 bases). V was clipped by 4 bases and J by 1 base, with 11 bases between them. Germline values: CDR1 DFQATT, CDR2 SNEGSKA (reference sequence). This CDR3 is built from 13 residues. As DNA, the CDR3 is TGCAGTGCTACGGGGGGCGGTTCCTACGAGCAGTACGTC. This translates into CSATGGGSYEQYV.

This clonotype was observed once. J is TRBJ1-1 and V is TRBV12-3 or TRBV12-4, with TRBD1 matching over 8 bases. The V gene end was trimmed by 7 bases and the J gene end by 4 bases; junction bases not matched to a gene: 8. CDR3 size: 14 residues. Here the CDR3 reads CASTHPGGSTEAFF. CDR3 in DNA: TGTGCCAGCACCCACCCAGGGGGCAGCACTGAAGCTTTCTTT.

This clonotype was picked up one time. A much bigger clone sits one base away, suggesting this may be a read error. The CDR3 bases are TGTGCCAGCAGCTTAGGACCCAGTCATGAGACCCAGTACTTC. Translation: CASSLGPSHETQYF. The J gene is TRBJ2-5, the V gene TRBV7-4; no definite D call. CDR3 size: 14 residues. Deletions cut 1 base from V and 5 bases from J, with 11 bases between. Germline-derived CDR1 and CDR2 are SGHVT and SQSDAQ.

This chain uses TRBV9 with TRBJ2-1; 9 bases map to TRBD2. CDR1 and CDR2 (germline): SGDLS, YYNGEE. CDR3 length equals 16 residues. J lost 8 bases, V lost 0 bases, and 9 bases had no gene match. The chain's CDR3 is CASSVGDDWTSDEQFF. CDR3 nucleotide sequence: TGTGCCAGCAGCGTAGGGGATGACTGGACTAGCGATGAGCAGTTCTTC.

Only a few counts were recorded for this clonotype. The V call is TRBV24-1, the J call TRBJ2-2; possibly TRBD1 for D (7 bases). CDR3 length: 12 residues. Germline V CDR1 and CDR2: KGHDR, SFDVKD. Deletions cut 10 bases from V and 5 bases from J, with 10 bases between. CDR3 nucleotide sequence: TGTGCCACGGCAGGGGGGACCGGGGAGCTGTTTTTT. It translates to CATAGGTGELFF.

The rearrangement uses TRBV7-9 and TRBJ2-2; D unclear. Trimming cost V 5 bases and J 1 base, with 20 bases left between them. Germline V gene sequence: CDR1 SEHNR, CDR2 FQNEAQ (reference sequence). CDR3 length: 18 residues. The CDR3 region has the DNA TGTGCCAGCAGCCACATGGACCGACAAAACCGGAACACCGGGGAGCTGTTTTTT. It yields the protein CASSHMDRQNRNTGELFF.

The V gene is TRBV7-6, the J gene TRBJ2-1; TRBD2 matches at 9 bases. Germline lookup yields CDR1 SGHVS and CDR2 FNYEAQ. V was clipped by 5 bases and J by 2 bases; unmatched bases: 13. The CDR3 consists of 18 residues. This CDR3 reads CASSDAWSSGGPYNEQFF. CDR3 bases: TGTGCCAGCAGCGACGCTTGGAGTAGCGGGGGACCCTACAATGAGCAGTTCTTC.

This clonotype appeared once. The missing conserved phenylalanine or tryptophan at the end of this CDR3 makes a read error likely. J is TRBJ1-1 and V is TRBV2, with TRBD1 identical over 10 bases. Per the germline V gene, CDR1 is SNHLY and CDR2 is FYNNEI. The CDR3 has 13 residues. After removal of 6 bases from V and 5 bases from J, the junction contained 3 bases not matched to a gene. The CDR3 coding sequence is TGTGCCAGCAGGGACAGGGGGTTGACTGAAGCTTTCTCT. This sequence encodes CASRDRGLTEAFS.

This clonotype was detected only a few times. The chain employs TRBV7-8 and TRBJ2-3; D is uncertain. With 5 bases removed from V and 0 bases from J, the gap between germline ends came to 9 bases. The CDR3 covers 14 residues. Germline CDR1 SGHVS, CDR2 FQNEAQ. The CDR3 bases are TGTGCCAGCAGCACCAGGCCCAGCACAGATACGCAGTATTTT. This gives the protein CASSTRPSTDTQYF. The entire variable domain, with the rest obtained from reference TRBV7-8 and TRBJ2-3, is as follows: GAGVSQSPRYKVAKRGQDVALRCDPISGHVSLFWYQQALGQGPEFLTYFQNEAQLDKSGLPSDRFFAERPEGSVSTLKIQRTQQEDSAVYLCASSTRPSTDTQYFGPGTRLTVL.

This chain connects TRBV27 to TRBJ1-1, with TRBD1 matching over 7 bases. V shed 4 bases, J shed 3 bases, and the junction held 11 bases outside the gene matches. Germline lookup yields CDR1 MNHEY and CDR2 SMNVEV (reference sequence). The CDR3 length is 16 residues. CDR3 sequence (DNA): TGTGCCAGCAGTTCCCTTCCCGTCGACAGGGACACTGAAGCTTTCTTT. Translated: CASSSLPVDRDTEAFF.

This clonotype was seen only a few times. The chain is built from TRBV24-1 and TRBJ2-7; TRBD2 might be the D (6 bases). The CDR3 has 16 residues. The V and J ends lost 4 bases and 7 bases respectively, with 22 bases between them. Germline CDR1 is KGHDR and CDR2 is SFDVKD. In nucleotides, the CDR3 is TGTGCCACCAGTGACCCTAAACCGGGACTTACTTGGGAGCAGTACTTC. It translates to CATSDPKPGLTWEQYF.

This clonotype turned up a few times. The CDR3 DNA reads as TGTGCCAGCAGTTTTGCGTGGGGAACAGATACGCAGTATTTT. Translating it yields CASSFAWGTDTQYF. The chain joins TRBV12-3 or TRBV12-4 to TRBJ2-3; no clear D gene. This CDR3 spans 14 amino acids. The V and J ends lost 3 bases and 3 bases respectively, with 10 bases between them.

This clonotype was counted a few times. The chain links TRBV12-5 to TRBJ2-3; D gene ambiguous. V was pared by 2 bases and J by 1 base, with 19 bases between. The V gene's germline CDR1 is LGHNT and CDR2 FRNRAP. There are 18 residues in the CDR3. DNA for the CDR3: TGTGCTAGTGGTTTGAATACATGGGGTTATGAAGGCACAGATACGCAGTATTTT. This encodes CASGLNTWGYEGTDTQYF.

This chain uses TRBV4-1 with TRBJ2-7, with no clear D. Germline values: CDR1 MGHRA, CDR2 YSYEKL. The CDR3 is made up of 15 amino acids. Trimming stripped 1 base from V and 2 bases from J, with 12 bases between. CDR3 nucleotide sequence: TGCGCCAGCAGCCAAGGCACGGATTACCCCTACGAGCAGTACGTC. Amino acids: CASSQGTDYPYEQYV.